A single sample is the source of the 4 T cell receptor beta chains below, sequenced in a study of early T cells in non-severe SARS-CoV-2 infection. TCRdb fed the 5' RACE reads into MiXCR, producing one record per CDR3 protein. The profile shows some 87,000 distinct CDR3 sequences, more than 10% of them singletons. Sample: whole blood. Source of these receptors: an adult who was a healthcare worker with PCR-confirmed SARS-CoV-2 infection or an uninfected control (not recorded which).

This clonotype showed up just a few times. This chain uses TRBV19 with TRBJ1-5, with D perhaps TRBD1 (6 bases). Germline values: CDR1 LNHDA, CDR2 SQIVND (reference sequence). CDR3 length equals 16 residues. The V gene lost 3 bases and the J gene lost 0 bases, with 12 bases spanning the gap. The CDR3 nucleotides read TGTGCCAGTAGTATCACGGGGGCACCTAGCAATCAGCCCCAGCATTTT. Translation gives CASSITGAPSNQPQHF.

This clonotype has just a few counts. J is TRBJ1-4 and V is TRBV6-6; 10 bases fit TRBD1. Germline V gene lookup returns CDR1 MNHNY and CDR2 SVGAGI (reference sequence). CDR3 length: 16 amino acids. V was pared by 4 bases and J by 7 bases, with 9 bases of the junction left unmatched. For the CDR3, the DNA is TGTGCCAGCAGTTTCTCCTCTTGGGACAGGGGTGAAAAACTGTTTTTT. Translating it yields CASSFSSWDRGEKLFF.

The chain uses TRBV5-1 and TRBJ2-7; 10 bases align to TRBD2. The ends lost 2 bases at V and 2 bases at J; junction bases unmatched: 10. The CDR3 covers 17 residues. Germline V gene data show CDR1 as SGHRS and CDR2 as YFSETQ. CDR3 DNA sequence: TGCGCCAGCAGCTTTCGCTCTAGCGGGAGCCCGACCTACGAGCAGTACTTC. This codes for CASSFRSSGSPTYEQYF.

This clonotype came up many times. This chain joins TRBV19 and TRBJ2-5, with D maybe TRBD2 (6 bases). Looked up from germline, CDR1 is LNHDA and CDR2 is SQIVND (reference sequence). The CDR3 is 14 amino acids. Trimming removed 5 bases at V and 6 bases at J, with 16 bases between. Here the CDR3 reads CASSFRGGAQTQYF. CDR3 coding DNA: TGTGCCAGTAGTTTTCGCGGCGGGGCCCAGACCCAGTACTTC.